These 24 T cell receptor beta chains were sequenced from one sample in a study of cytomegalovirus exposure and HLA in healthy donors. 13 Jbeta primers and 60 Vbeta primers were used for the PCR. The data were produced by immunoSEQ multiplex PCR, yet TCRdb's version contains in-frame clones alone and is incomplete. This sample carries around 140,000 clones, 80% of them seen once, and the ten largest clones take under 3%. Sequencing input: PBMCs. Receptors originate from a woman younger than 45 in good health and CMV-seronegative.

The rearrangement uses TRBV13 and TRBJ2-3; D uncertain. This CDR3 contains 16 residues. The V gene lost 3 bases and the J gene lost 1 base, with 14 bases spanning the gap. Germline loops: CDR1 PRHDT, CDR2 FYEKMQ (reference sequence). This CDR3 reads CASSLGGSQGTDTQYF. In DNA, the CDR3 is TGTGCCAGCAGCTTGGGTGGCTCCCAGGGCACAGATACGCAGTATTTT.

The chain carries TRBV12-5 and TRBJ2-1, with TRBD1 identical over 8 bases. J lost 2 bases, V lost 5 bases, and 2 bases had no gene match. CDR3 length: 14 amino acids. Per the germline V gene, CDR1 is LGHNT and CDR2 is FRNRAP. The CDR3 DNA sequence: TGTGCTAGTGGTCCCAGGGGGCCCTACAATGAGCAGTTCTTC. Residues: CASGPRGPYNEQFF.

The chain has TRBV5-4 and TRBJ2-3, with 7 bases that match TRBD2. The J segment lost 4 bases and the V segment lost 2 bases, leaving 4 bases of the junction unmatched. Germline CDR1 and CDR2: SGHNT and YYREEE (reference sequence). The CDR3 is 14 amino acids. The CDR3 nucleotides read TGTGCCAGCAGCTTACGACTAGCCGCAGATACGCAGTATTTT. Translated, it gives CASSLRLAADTQYF.

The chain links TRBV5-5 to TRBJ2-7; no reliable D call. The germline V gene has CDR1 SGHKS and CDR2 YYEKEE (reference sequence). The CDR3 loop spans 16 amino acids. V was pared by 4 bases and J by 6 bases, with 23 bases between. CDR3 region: CASSPLPTAAVGEQYF. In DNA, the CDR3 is TGTGCCAGCAGCCCCCTACCAACGGCGGCTGTAGGCGAGCAGTACTTC.

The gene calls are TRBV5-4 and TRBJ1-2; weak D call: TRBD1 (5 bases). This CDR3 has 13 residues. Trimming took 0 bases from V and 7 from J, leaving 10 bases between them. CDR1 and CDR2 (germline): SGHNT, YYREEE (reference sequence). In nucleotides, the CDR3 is TGTGCCAGCAGCTTGGGACAGACCCTTGGCTACACCTTC. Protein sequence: CASSLGQTLGYTF.

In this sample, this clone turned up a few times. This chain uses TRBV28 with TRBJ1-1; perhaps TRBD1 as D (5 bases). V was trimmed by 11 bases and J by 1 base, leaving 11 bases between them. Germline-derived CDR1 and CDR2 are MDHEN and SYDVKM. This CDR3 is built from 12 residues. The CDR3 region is CAGKGQNTEAFF. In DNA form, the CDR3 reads TGTGCCGGGAAGGGGCAGAACACTGAAGCTTTCTTT.

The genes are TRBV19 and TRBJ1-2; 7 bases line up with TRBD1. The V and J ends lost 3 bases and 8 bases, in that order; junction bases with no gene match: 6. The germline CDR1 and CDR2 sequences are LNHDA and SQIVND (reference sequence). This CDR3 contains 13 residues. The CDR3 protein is CASSITAGGGYTF. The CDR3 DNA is TGTGCCAGTAGTATCACGGCAGGGGGAGGCTACACCTTC.

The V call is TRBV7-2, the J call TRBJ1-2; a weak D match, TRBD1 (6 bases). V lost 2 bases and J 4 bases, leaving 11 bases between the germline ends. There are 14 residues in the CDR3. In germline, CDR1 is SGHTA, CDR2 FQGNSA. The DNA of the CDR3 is TGTGCCAGCAGCTTATCCCCAGGGGCCTATGGCTACACCTTC. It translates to CASSLSPGAYGYTF.

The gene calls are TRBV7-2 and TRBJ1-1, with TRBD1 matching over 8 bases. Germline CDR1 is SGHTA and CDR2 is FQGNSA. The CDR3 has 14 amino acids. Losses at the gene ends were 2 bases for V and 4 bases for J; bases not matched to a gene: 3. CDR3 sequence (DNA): TGTGCCAGCAGCTTATTAACAGGGGGCACTGAAGCTTTCTTT. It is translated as CASSLLTGGTEAFF.

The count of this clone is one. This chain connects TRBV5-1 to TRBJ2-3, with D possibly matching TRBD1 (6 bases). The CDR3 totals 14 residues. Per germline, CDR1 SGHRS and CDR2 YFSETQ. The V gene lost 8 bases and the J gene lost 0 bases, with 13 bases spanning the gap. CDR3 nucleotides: TGCGCCAGTAAGGACAGTACTAGCACAGATACGCAGTATTTT. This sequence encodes CASKDSTSTDTQYF.

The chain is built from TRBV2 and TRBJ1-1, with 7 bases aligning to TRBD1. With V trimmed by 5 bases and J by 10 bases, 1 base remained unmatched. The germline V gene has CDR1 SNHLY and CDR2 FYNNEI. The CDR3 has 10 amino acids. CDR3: CASSQGGAFF. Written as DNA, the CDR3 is TGTGCCAGCAGTCAGGGGGGAGCTTTCTTT.

CDR3 protein: CAWVPGANYGYTF. The CDR3 coding sequence is TGTGCCTGGGTACCAGGGGCGAACTATGGCTACACCTTC. The chain uses TRBV30 and TRBJ1-2, with a weak D call TRBD1 (6 bases). Germline loops: CDR1 GTSNPN, CDR2 SVGIG (reference sequence). The CDR3 covers 13 residues. V was cut by 5 bases and J by 2 bases, with 12 bases left in between.

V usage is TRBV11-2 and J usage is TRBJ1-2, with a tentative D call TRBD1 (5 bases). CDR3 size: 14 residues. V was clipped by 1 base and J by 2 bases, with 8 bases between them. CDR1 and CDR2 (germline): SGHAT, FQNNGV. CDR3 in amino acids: CASSLVGGNYGYTF. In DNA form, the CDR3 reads TGTGCCAGCAGCTTAGTTGGGGGGAACTATGGCTACACCTTC.

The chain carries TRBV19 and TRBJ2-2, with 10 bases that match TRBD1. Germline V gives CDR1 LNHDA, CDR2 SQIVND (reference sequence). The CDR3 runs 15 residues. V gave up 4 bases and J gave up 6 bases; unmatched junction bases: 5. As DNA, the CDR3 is TGTGCCAGTAGTACGACAGGGGGCGTCGCCGGGGAGCTGTTTTTT. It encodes CASSTTGGVAGELFF.

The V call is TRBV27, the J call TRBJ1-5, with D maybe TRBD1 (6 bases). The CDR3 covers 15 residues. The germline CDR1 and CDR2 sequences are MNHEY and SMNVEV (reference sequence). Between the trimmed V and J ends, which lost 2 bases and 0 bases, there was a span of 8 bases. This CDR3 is CASSLEGVSNQPQHF. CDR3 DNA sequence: TGTGCCAGCAGTTTAGAGGGGGTTAGCAATCAGCCCCAGCATTTT.

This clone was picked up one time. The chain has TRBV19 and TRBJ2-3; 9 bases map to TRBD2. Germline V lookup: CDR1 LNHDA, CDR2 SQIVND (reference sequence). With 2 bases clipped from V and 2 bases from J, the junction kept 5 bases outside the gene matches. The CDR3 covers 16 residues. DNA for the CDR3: TGTGCCAGTAGTATATGGGTAGCGGGGGACACAGATACGCAGTATTTT. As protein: CASSIWVAGDTDTQYF.

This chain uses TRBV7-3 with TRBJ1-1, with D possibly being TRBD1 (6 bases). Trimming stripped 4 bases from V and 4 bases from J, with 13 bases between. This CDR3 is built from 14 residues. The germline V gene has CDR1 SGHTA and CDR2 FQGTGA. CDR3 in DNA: TGTGCCAGCAGCTGGAATACAGGGATCACTGAAGCTTTCTTT. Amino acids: CASSWNTGITEAFF.

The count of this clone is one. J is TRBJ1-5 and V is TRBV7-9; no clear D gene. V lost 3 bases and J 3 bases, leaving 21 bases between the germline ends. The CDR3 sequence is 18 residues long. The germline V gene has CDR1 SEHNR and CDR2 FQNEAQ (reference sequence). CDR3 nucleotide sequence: TGTGCCAGCAGCTTTCGGATTTCGGGAGCCAGGAACAATCAGCCCCAGCATTTT. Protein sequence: CASSFRISGARNNQPQHF.

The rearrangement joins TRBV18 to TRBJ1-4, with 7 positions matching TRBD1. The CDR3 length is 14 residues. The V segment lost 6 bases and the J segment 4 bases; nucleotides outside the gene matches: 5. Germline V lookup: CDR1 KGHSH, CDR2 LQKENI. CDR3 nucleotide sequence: TGTGCCAGCTCTCGAGGACAGGATAATGAAAAACTGTTTTTT. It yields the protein CASSRGQDNEKLFF.

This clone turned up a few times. The CDR3 spells CASSEIEIEGAEDSPLHF. In nucleotides, the CDR3 is TGTGCCAGCAGTGAAATTGAGATTGAGGGGGCGGAAGACTCACCCCTCCACTTT. The rearrangement uses TRBV6-1 and TRBJ1-6; 7 bases are a match to TRBD1. The CDR3 has 18 residues. Per the germline V gene, CDR1 is MNHNS and CDR2 is SASEGT. V shed 2 bases, J shed 10 bases, and the junction held 17 bases outside the gene matches.

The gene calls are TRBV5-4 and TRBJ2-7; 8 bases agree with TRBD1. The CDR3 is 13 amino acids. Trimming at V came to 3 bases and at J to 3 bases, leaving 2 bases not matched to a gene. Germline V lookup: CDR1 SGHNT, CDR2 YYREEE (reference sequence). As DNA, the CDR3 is TGTGCCAGCAGCTCACAGGGGGTCTACGAGCAGTACTTC. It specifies CASSSQGVYEQYF.

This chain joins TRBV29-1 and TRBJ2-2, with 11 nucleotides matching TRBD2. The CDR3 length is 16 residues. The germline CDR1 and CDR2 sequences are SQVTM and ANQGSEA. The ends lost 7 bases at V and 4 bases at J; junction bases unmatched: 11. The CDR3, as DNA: TGCAGCGGACGGGTAGCGGGAGGGTCGGCCACCGGGGAGCTGTTTTTT. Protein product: CSGRVAGGSATGELFF.

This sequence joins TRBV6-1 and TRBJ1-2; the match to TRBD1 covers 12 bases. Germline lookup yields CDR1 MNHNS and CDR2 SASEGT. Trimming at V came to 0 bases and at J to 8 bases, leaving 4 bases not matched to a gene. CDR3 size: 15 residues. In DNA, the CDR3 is TGTGCCAGCAGTGAAGCGGGACAGGGGGCGAGGGGCTACACCTTC. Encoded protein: CASSEAGQGARGYTF.

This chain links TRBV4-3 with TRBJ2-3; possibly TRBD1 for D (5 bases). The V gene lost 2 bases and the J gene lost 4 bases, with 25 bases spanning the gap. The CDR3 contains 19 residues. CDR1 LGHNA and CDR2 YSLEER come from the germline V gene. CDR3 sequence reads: CASSQSPGSQGRSPDTQYF. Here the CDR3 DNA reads TGCGCCAGCAGCCAAAGTCCCGGAAGCCAGGGTAGGTCTCCAGATACGCAGTATTTT.